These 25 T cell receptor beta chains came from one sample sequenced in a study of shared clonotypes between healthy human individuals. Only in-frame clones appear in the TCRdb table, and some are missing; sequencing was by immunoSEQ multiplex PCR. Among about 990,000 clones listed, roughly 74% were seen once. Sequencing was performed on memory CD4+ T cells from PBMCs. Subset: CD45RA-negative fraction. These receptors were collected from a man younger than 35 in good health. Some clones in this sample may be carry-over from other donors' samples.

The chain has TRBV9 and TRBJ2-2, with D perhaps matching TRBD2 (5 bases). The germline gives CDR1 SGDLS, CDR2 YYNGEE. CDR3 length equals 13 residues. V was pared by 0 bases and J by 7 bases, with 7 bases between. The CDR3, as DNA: TGTGCCAGCAGCGTAGGGACTTACGGGGAGCTGTTTTTT. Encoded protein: CASSVGTYGELFF.

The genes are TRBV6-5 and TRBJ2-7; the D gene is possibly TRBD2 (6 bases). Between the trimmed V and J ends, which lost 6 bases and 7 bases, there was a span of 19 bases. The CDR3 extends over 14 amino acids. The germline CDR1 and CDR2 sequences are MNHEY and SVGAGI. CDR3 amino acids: CASSGTSSRGEQYF. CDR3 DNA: TGTGCCAGCAGCGGGACTTCATCGCGAGGGGAGCAGTACTTC.

The CDR3 DNA is TGCAGCGTCTCGGATAAAAAAGCCTACGAGCAGTACTTC. Protein product: CSVSDKKAYEQYF. V gene TRBV29-1 combines with J gene TRBJ2-7; D call uncertain. Germline assignment: CDR1 SQVTM and CDR2 ANQGSEA. The V end lost 6 bases, the J end lost 2 bases, and 14 bases lay between the germline ends. The CDR3 contains 13 residues.

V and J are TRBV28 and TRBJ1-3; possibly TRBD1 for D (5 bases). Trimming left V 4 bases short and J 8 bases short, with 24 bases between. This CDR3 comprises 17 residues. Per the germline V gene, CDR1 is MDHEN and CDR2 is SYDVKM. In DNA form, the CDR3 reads TGTGCCAGCAGTTCCCTATCGACAGTCTTGATCGGAGACACCATATATTTT. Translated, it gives CASSSLSTVLIGDTIYF. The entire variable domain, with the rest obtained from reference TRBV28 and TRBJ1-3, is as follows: DVKVTQSSRYLVKRTGEKVFLECVQDMDHENMFWYRQDPGLGLRLIYFSYDVKMKEKGDIPEGYSVSREKKERFSLILESASTNQTSMYLCASSSLSTVLIGDTIYFGEGSWLTVV.

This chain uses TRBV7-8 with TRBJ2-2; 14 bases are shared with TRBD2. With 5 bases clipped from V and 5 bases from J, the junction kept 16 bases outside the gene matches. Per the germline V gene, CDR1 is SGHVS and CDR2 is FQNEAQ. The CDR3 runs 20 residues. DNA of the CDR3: TGTGCCAGCAGCCCTAGTCCGGGACTAGCGGGAGCCTTGGGGACCGGGGAGCTGTTTTTT. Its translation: CASSPSPGLAGALGTGELFF.

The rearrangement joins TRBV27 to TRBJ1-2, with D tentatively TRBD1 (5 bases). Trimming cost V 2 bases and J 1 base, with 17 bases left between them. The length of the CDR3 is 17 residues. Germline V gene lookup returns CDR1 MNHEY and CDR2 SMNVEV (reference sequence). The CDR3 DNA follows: TGTGCCAGCAGTTTAAGACAGCGGGGGGGGATTAACTATGGCTACACCTTC. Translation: CASSLRQRGGINYGYTF.

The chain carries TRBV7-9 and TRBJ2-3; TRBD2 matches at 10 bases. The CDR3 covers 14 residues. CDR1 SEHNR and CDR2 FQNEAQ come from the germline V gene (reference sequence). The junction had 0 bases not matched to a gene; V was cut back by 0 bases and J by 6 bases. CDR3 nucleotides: TGTGCCAGCAGCTTAGCTAGCGGGAGGGATACGCAGTATTTT. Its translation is CASSLASGRDTQYF.

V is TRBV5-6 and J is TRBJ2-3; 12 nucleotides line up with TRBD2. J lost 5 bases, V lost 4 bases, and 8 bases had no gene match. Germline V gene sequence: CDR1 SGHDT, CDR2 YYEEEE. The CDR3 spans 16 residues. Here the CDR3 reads CASSPLLAGGGDTQYF. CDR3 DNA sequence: TGTGCCAGCAGCCCCTTACTAGCGGGAGGAGGAGATACGCAGTATTTT.

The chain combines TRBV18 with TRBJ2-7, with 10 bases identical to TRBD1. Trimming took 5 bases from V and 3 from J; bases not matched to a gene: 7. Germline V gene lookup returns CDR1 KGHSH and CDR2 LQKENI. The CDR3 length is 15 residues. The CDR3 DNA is TGTGCCAGCTCAACAGGGACAGGGGCCAACTACGAGCAGTACTTC. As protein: CASSTGTGANYEQYF. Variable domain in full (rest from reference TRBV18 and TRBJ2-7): NAGVMQNPRHLVRRRGQEARLRCSPMKGHSHVYWYRQLPEEGLKFMVYLQKENIIDESGMPKERFSAEFPKEGPSILRIQQVVRGDSAAYFCASSTGTGANYEQYFGPGTRLTVT.

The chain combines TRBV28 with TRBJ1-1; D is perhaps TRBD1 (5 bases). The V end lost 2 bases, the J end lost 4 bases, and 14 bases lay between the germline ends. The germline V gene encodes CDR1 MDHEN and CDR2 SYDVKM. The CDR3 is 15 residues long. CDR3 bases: TGTGCCAGCAGTTTAAGCGGGGCTATAGGCACTGAAGCTTTCTTT. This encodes CASSLSGAIGTEAFF.

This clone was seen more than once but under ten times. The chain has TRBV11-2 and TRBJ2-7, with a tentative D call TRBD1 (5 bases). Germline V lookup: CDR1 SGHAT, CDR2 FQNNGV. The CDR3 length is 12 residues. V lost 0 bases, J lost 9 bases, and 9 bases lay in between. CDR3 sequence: CASSLEGQGQYF. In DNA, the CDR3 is TGTGCCAGCAGCTTAGAGGGTCAGGGGCAGTACTTC.

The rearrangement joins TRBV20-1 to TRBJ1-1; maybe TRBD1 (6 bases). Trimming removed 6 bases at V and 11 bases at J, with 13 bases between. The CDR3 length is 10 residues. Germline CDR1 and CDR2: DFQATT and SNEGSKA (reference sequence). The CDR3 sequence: CSARGLGAFF. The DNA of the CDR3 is TGCAGTGCCAGGGGCCTAGGGGCTTTCTTT.

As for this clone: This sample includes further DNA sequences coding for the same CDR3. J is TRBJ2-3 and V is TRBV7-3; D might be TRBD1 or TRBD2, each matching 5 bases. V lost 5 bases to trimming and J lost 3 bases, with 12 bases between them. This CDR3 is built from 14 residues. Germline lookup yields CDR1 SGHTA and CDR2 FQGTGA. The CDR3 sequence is CASSPGTGTDTQYF. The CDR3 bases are TGTGCCAGCAGCCCTGGGACCGGGACAGATACGCAGTATTTT. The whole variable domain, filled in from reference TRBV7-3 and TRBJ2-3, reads GAGVSQTPSNKVTEKGKYVELRCDPISGHTALYWYRQSLGQGPEFLIYFQGTGAADDSGLPNDRFFAVRPEGSVSTLKIQRTERGDSAVYLCASSPGTGTDTQYFGPGTRLTVL.

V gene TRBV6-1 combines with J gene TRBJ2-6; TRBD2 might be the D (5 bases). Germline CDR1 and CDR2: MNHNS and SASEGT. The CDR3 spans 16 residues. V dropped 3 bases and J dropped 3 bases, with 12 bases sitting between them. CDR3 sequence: CASSDPTGFGANVLTF. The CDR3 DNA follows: TGTGCCAGCAGTGACCCGACGGGGTTTGGGGCCAACGTCCTGACTTTC.

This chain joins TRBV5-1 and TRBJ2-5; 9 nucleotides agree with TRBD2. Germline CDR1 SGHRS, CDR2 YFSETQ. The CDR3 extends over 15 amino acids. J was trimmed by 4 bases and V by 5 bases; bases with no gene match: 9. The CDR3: CASSFIAGVGETQYF. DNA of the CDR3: TGCGCCAGCAGTTTTATAGCGGGAGTTGGAGAGACCCAGTACTTC.

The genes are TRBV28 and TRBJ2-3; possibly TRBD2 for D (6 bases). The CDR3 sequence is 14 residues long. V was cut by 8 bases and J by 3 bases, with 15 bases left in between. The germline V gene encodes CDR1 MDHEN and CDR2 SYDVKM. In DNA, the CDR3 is TGTGCCAGCCTCGGGACTCCCGGGACAGATACGCAGTATTTT. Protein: CASLGTPGTDTQYF.

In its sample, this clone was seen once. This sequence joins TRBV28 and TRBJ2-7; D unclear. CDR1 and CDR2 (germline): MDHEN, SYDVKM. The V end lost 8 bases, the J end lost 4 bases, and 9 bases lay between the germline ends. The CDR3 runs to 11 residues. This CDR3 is CASGYVYEQYF. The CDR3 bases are TGTGCCAGCGGGTACGTTTACGAGCAGTACTTC.

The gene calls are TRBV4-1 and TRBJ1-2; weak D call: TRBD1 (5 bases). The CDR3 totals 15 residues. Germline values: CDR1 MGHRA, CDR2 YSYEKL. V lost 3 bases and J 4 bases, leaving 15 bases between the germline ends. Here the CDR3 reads CASSHPVSGSYGYTF. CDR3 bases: TGCGCCAGCAGCCACCCAGTTTCAGGGTCCTATGGCTACACCTTC.

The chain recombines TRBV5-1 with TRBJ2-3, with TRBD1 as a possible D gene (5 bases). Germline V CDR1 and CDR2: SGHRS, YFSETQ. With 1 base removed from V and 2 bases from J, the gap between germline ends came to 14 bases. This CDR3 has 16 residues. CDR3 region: CASSLTGRVDTDTQYF. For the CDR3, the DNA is TGCGCCAGCAGCTTGACAGGAAGGGTTGACACAGATACGCAGTATTTT.

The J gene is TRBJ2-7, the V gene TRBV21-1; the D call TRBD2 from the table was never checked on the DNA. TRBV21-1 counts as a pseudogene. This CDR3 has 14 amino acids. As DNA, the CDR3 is TGTGCCAGCCGAGCGGGAGGAGGTTCCTACGAGCAGTACTTC. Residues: CASRAGGGSYEQYF.

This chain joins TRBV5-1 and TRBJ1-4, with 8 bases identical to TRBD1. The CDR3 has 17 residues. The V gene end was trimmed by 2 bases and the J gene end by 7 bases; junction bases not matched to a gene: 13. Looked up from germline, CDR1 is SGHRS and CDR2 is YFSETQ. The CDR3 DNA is TGCGCCAGCAGCTTTGGACAGGGAGGATCTATAGGTGAAAAACTGTTTTTT. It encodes CASSFGQGGSIGEKLFF.

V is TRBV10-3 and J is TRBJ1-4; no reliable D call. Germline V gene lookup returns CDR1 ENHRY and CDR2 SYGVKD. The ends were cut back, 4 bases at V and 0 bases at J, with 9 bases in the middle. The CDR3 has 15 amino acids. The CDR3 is CAISGQEATNEKLFF. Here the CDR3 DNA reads TGTGCCATCAGTGGTCAGGAGGCAACTAATGAAAAACTGTTTTTT.

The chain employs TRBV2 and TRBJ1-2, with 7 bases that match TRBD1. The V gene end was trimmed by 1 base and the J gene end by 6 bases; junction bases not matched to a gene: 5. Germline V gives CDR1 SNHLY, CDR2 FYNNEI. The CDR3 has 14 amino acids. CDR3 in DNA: TGTGCCAGCAGTGAAGAAACAGGGGCCCATGGCTACACCTTC. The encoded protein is CASSEETGAHGYTF.

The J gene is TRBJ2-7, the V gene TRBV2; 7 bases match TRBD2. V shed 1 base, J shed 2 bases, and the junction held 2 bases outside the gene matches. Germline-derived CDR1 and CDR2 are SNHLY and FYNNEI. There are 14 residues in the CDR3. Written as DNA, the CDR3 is TGTGCCAGCAGTGAAGGGACTAGACCCTACGAGCAGTACTTC. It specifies CASSEGTRPYEQYF.

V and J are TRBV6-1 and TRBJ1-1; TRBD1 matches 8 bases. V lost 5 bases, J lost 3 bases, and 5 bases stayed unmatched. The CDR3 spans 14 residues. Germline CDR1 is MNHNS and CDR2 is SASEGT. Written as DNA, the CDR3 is TGTGCCAGCAGTCCAGACAGGGGCGACACTGAAGCTTTCTTT. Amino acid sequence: CASSPDRGDTEAFF.